This entry lists 4 T cell receptor beta chains sequenced from one sample in a study of T-cell reconstitution after alpha-beta-depleted transplantation in children (dated by TCRdb to 2016 to 2018). Preparation of the library involved PCR. The sequencing machine was an Illumina HiSeq 2500. TCR libraries were prepared with molecular barcoding, using unique molecular identifiers to normalize TCRbeta repertoire quantification. The raw public reads went through TCRdb reprocessing: fastp at Q25, MiXCR clone calling, in-frame beta chains kept. Each entry merges the rows of one CDR3 protein and shows their most common DNA and genes. The table for this sample lists a few hundred thousand distinct CDR3 sequences; approximately 12% of them were counted only once. Roughly 4.5% of the sample is in the top ten clones. The sample consisted of PBMCs, taken from the stem cell graft. The receptors were gathered from a human donor who donated a stem cell graft to a child with Fanconi anemia.

The chain carries TRBV2 and TRBJ2-3; possibly TRBD2 for D (6 bases). V lost 6 bases to trimming and J lost 6 bases, with 16 bases between them. The CDR3 is made up of 14 amino acids. Germline V gene lookup returns CDR1 SNHLY and CDR2 FYNNEI. Here the CDR3 reads CASRRDDLGDTQYF. The DNA for the CDR3 is TGTGCCAGCAGGCGGGACGACTTGGGGGATACGCAGTATTTT.

The rearrangement joins TRBV7-6 to TRBJ2-1; the match to TRBD1 covers 9 bases. V dropped 1 base and J dropped 4; count of bases not matched to a gene: 5. The germline CDR1 and CDR2 sequences are SGHVS and FNYEAQ. The CDR3 sequence is 16 residues long. This CDR3 reads CASSLVPQGAYNEQFF. CDR3 coding DNA: TGTGCCAGCAGCTTAGTCCCACAGGGGGCATACAATGAGCAGTTCTTC.

The chain links TRBV12-3 or TRBV12-4 to TRBJ1-3; 8 bases match TRBD1. Unmatched junction bases numbered 2, after V lost 5 bases and J lost 5 bases. The CDR3 covers 13 residues. CDR3 sequence: CASSTGGRNTIYF. The CDR3 region has the DNA TGTGCCAGCAGTACAGGGGGTAGAAACACCATATATTTT.

This clonotype appeared a few times. The V call is TRBV28, the J call TRBJ2-3; a weak D match, TRBD2 (7 bases). Trimming removed 1 base from V and 2 bases from J, with 13 bases in between. The CDR3 extends over 16 amino acids. The V gene's germline CDR1 is MDHEN and CDR2 SYDVKM. Here the CDR3 reads CASSLYVGGPTDTQYF. CDR3 sequence (DNA): TGTGCCAGCAGTTTATACGTCGGGGGGCCCACAGATACGCAGTATTTT.